One sample yielded the 4 T cell receptor beta chains listed below, sequenced in a study of T cells after yellow fever vaccination. TCRdb used MiXCR to reprocess the 5' RACE reads, holding one entry per CDR3 protein. Here the sample spans about 320,000 distinct CDR3 sequences, approximately 4.3% being singletons. The starting material was PBMCs, obtained 15 days after the yellow fever booster vaccination. Source of these receptors: a young man who received the YFV17D yellow fever vaccine.

This clonotype showed up just a few times. This rearrangement joins TRBV29-1 to TRBJ2-5, with D perhaps given as TRBD1 or TRBD2 (5 bases each). This CDR3 contains 14 residues. CDR1 and CDR2 from the germline V gene are SQVTM and ANQGSEA. The germline V and J ends were trimmed by 4 bases and 0 bases, with 12 bases remaining between them. The CDR3, as DNA: TGCAGCGTTGGAATTTCGGGGCACCAAGAGACCCAGTACTTC. Protein: CSVGISGHQETQYF.

This clonotype was recorded at least ten times. This chain connects TRBV7-2 to TRBJ2-7; TRBD2 might be the D (5 bases). V lost 5 bases, J lost 4 bases, and 9 bases lay in between. The CDR3 is 12 amino acids. CDR1 is SGHTA, CDR2 FQGNSA, per germline. CDR3 loop: CASSREGYEQYF. As DNA, the CDR3 is TGTGCCAGCAGCCGAGAGGGATACGAGCAGTACTTC.

The chain joins TRBV3-1 to TRBJ1-1, with TRBD1 identical over 7 bases. V dropped 0 bases and J dropped 3; count of bases not matched to a gene: 4. This CDR3 contains 15 residues. The germline V gene encodes CDR1 LGHDT and CDR2 YNNKEL (reference sequence). CDR3 region: CASSQDWGQYTEAFF. DNA for the CDR3: TGTGCCAGCAGCCAAGATTGGGGACAGTACACTGAAGCTTTCTTT.

This clonotype was observed a few times. Here the CDR3 reads CASSPSLRRETQYF. Here the CDR3 DNA reads TGTGCCAGCAGCCCTTCCCTTAGGAGGGAGACCCAGTACTTC. The chain uses TRBV14 and TRBJ2-5; a possible D gene is TRBD2 (5 bases). This CDR3 is built from 14 residues. Trimming cost V 4 bases and J 5 bases, with 14 bases left between them. Germline CDR1 reads SGHDN; CDR2 reads FVKESK.